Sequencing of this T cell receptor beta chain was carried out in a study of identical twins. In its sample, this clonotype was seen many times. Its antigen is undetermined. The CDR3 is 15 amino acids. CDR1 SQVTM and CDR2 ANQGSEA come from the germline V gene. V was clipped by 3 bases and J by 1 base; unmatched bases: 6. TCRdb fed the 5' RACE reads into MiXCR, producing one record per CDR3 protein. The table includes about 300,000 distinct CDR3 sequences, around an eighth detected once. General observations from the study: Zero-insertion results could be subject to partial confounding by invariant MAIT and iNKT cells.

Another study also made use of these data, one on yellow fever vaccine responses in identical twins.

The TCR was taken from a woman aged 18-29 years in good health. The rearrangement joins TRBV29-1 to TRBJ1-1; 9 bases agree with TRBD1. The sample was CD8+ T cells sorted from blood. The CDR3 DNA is TGCAGCGTTGAGACAGGGGGGCAGGGGAACACTGAAGCTTTCTTT. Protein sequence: CSVETGGQGNTEAFF.